The T cell receptor (beta chain) under discussion was sequenced for a study of T cells in Graves' hyperthyroidism and ophthalmopathy. TCR beta CDR3 regions were amplified from RNA transcripts. TCR CDR3 underwent first-round RT-PCR with the HTBI primer set. TCRdb processed the multiplex PCR reads anew with MiXCR; each CDR3 protein has one entry. The top ten clones hold about 7.7% of a sample with about 700,000 distinct CDR3 sequences, 45% of them seen once. Findings of the study overall: Among clonotypes expanded in thyroid above 0.001, most were also found in blood. Ophthalmopathy and stable hyperthyroidism were separated by a 13 V-J model.

This CDR3 spans 12 amino acids. CDR1 and CDR2 from the germline V gene are MNHEY and SVGAGI. V was cut by 0 bases and J by 6 bases, with 3 bases left in between. Uncontrolled infection, other autoimmune disease, pregnancy or lactation barred patients from enrollment. Diagnoses used clinical symptoms, serum thyroxine and TRAb, thyroid ultrasound and orbital computed tomography. In this sample, this clonotype turned up a few times. What it binds is not known. This TCR derives from an adult man with Graves' disease, either hyperthyroidism or ophthalmopathy (not recorded which). V and J are TRBV6-5 and TRBJ1-5; no clear D gene. Sequencing was done on a sample of peripheral blood or thyroid tissue (not recorded which). CDR3 protein: CASSYSGQPQHF. As DNA, the CDR3 is TGTGCCAGCAGTTACTCCGGTCAGCCCCAGCATTTT.